Listed here are 24 T cell receptor beta chains from one sample, sequenced in a study of T cell changes during pregnancy in multiple sclerosis. Profiled with immunoSEQ multiplex PCR; TCRdb holds only in-frame clones, not every one. The sample has about 70,000 clones, about 94% seen once; the top ten hold less than 0.65%. Sample: peripheral blood, taken in the third trimester of pregnancy. The source is a female donor with multiple sclerosis, enrolled in a pregnancy study.

CDR3 amino acids: CASSPGAYEQYF. The CDR3, as DNA: TGTGCCAGCAGCCCCGGGGCCTACGAGCAGTACTTC. The gene calls are TRBV7-2 and TRBJ2-7, with D perhaps TRBD2 (5 bases). From germline, CDR1 is SGHTA and CDR2 FQGNSA. The CDR3 contains 12 residues. V lost 5 bases and J 2 bases, leaving 7 bases between the germline ends.

The rearrangement joins TRBV11-2 to TRBJ1-2; 10 bases line up with TRBD1. The germline CDR1 and CDR2 sequences are SGHAT and FQNNGV. V lost 5 bases to trimming and J lost 8 bases; unmatched junction nucleotides: 11. This CDR3 has 15 amino acids. The CDR3 DNA follows: TGTGCCAGCAGCCTCCTGTCGACAGGGGGCAGCGGCTACACCTTC. Translating gives CASSLLSTGGSGYTF.

The V and J genes are TRBV4-3 and TRBJ2-2; TRBD2 aligns across 9 bases. Trimming removed 3 bases from V and 7 bases from J; junction bases left unmatched: 12. Germline CDR1 reads LGHNA; CDR2 reads YSLEER. CDR3 length equals 17 residues. The CDR3 here is CASSHVLAGHRGGELFF. CDR3 coding DNA: TGCGCCAGCAGCCATGTCCTAGCGGGGCATAGGGGCGGGGAGCTGTTTTTT.

The rearrangement joins TRBV5-4 to TRBJ2-2; a weak D match, TRBD2 (7 bases). Between the trimmed V and J ends, which lost 0 bases and 2 bases, there was a span of 11 bases. The CDR3 has 16 residues. The germline gives CDR1 SGHNT, CDR2 YYREEE (reference sequence). CDR3 sequence (DNA): TGTGCCAGCAGCTTGGAGGGGGGGCGAAACACCGGGGAGCTGTTTTTT. Translated, it gives CASSLEGGRNTGELFF.

The rearrangement uses TRBV30 and TRBJ2-5; 9 nucleotides agree with TRBD2. Germline CDR1 GTSNPN, CDR2 SVGIG (reference sequence). There are 14 residues in the CDR3. Trimming cost V 5 bases and J 5 bases; bases outside gene matches: 9. CDR3 sequence (DNA): TGTGCCTGGTCAGCGGGCGGGGGGGCCGAGACCCAGTACTTC. As protein: CAWSAGGGAETQYF. The complete variable domain, with remaining parts taken from reference TRBV30 and TRBJ2-5, reads SQTIHQWPATLVQPVGSPLSLECTVEGTSNPNLYWYRQAAGRGLQLLFYSVGIGQISSEVPQNLSASRPQDRQFILSSKKLLLSDSGFYLCAWSAGGGAETQYFGPGTRLLVL.

This chain connects TRBV21-1 to TRBJ2-5; the table calls TRBD2, which could not be checked here. TRBV21-1 is a pseudogene. The CDR3 runs 17 residues. CDR3 sequence: CASSNWTSGPPRETQYF. The CDR3 DNA follows: TGTGCCAGCAGCAACTGGACTAGCGGTCCCCCAAGGGAGACCCAGTACTTC.

The chain recombines TRBV4-1 with TRBJ2-1, with TRBD2 identical over 10 bases. This CDR3 region has 17 residues. Unmatched junction bases numbered 10, after V lost 3 bases and J lost 5 bases. The germline V gene encodes CDR1 MGHRA and CDR2 YSYEKL. The CDR3 nucleotides read TGCGCCAGCAGCCATAGCGGGGGGACCGCAAGACACAATGAGCAGTTCTTC. Protein sequence: CASSHSGGTARHNEQFF.

The chain recombines TRBV7-2 with TRBJ2-5; TRBD2 agrees at 9 bases. The CDR3 is made up of 17 amino acids. CDR1 is SGHTA, CDR2 FQGNSA, per germline. V gave up 4 bases and J gave up 5 bases; unmatched junction bases: 14. CDR3 in amino acids: CASSSLSLAGRGETQYF. The CDR3 coding sequence is TGTGCCAGCAGCTCACTCTCCCTAGCGGGGCGGGGGGAGACCCAGTACTTC.

The chain is built from TRBV6-6 and TRBJ1-1; no clear D gene. CDR3 length: 14 residues. Germline lookup yields CDR1 MNHNY and CDR2 SVGAGI (reference sequence). Deletions cut 4 bases from V and 1 base from J, with 10 bases between. This CDR3 is CASSSVTPNTEAFF. Written as DNA, the CDR3 is TGTGCCAGCAGTTCAGTGACACCGAACACTGAAGCTTTCTTT.

This clone was recorded once. The chain uses TRBV19 and TRBJ1-2, with a tentative D call TRBD1 (6 bases). The CDR3 covers 15 residues. The germline V gene has CDR1 LNHDA and CDR2 SQIVND (reference sequence). V gave up 4 bases and J gave up 3 bases, with 15 bases separating them. The CDR3 loop is CASSRPSQGDYGYTF. The CDR3 bases are TGTGCCAGTAGTAGGCCATCACAGGGCGACTATGGCTACACCTTC.

The chain joins TRBV14 to TRBJ1-5; D gene uncertain. The germline CDR1 and CDR2 sequences are SGHDN and FVKESK. The CDR3 has 13 residues. The germline V and J ends were trimmed by 5 bases and 3 bases, with 8 bases remaining between them. Written as DNA, the CDR3 is TGTGCCAGCAGCGTAAAGCTCAATCAGCCCCAGCATTTT. Translating it yields CASSVKLNQPQHF.

This clone was detected only a few times. The chain recombines TRBV13 with TRBJ2-5, with TRBD1 matching 8 bases. Germline values: CDR1 PRHDT, CDR2 FYEKMQ (reference sequence). The CDR3 consists of 17 residues. Trimming took 2 bases from V and 2 from J; bases not matched to a gene: 10. DNA of the CDR3: TGTGCCAGCAGCTTACGGGACAGGCGGCCCCTTCAAGAGACCCAGTACTTC. Translated: CASSLRDRRPLQETQYF.

The chain joins TRBV7-9 to TRBJ2-5; D is possibly TRBD2 (5 bases). The germline gives CDR1 SEHNR, CDR2 FQNEAQ (reference sequence). The CDR3 is 12 residues long. The germline V and J ends were trimmed by 1 base and 11 bases, with 11 bases remaining between them. The CDR3 loop is CASSLGGQEQYF. The CDR3 DNA reads TGTGCCAGCAGCTTAGGCGGGCAGGAGCAGTACTTC.

The J gene is TRBJ1-2, the V gene TRBV18, with D possibly TRBD1 on 6 matching bases. The germline V gene has CDR1 KGHSH and CDR2 LQKENI. V dropped 3 bases and J dropped 6 bases, with 11 bases sitting between them. The CDR3 has 13 amino acids. The chain's CDR3 is CASSPRGRDGYTF. The CDR3 region has the DNA TGTGCCAGCTCACCGCGGGGGCGTGATGGCTACACCTTC.

This rearrangement joins TRBV11-3 to TRBJ2-3; D unresolved. The CDR3 has 15 residues. Per the germline V gene, CDR1 is SGHNT and CDR2 is YENEEA. V was pared by 5 bases and J by 7 bases, with 19 bases between. CDR3 amino acids: CASSQRASSGYTQYF. The CDR3 DNA sequence: TGTGCCAGCAGCCAGCGAGCGAGTTCTGGTTATACGCAGTATTTT.

The chain combines TRBV6-4 with TRBJ2-3; the match to TRBD2 covers 11 bases. This CDR3 region has 17 residues. From germline, CDR1 is MRHNA and CDR2 SNTAGT. Trimming took 2 bases from V and 2 from J; bases not matched to a gene: 6. CDR3 DNA sequence: TGTGCCAGCAGTGACGAGATAGCGGGGGGGCCCACAGATACGCAGTATTTT. Amino acids: CASSDEIAGGPTDTQYF.

The chain links TRBV10-3 to TRBJ1-3; no clear D. Germline V gene lookup returns CDR1 ENHRY and CDR2 SYGVKD. Trimming took off 3 bases at V and 7 bases at J, with 4 bases between the two ends. The CDR3 is made up of 11 amino acids. This CDR3 reads CAISDSNTIYF. The CDR3 DNA follows: TGTGCCATCAGTGATTCGAACACCATATATTTT.

The rearrangement links TRBV19 to TRBJ2-4, with TRBD1 matching over 11 bases. Germline V gives CDR1 LNHDA, CDR2 SQIVND (reference sequence). The trim removed 9 bases at V and 10 bases at J, leaving 17 bases unmatched. The CDR3 has 16 amino acids. The CDR3 spells CASGGDTGQGAKIQYF. Here the CDR3 DNA reads TGTGCCAGCGGGGGAGACACAGGACAGGGGGCGAAGATTCAGTACTTC.

Here the CDR3 reads CASKENTPNTGELFF. The CDR3, as DNA: TGTGCCAGCAAGGAGAATACACCGAACACCGGGGAGCTGTTTTTT. The gene calls are TRBV7-6 and TRBJ2-2; D is unresolved. CDR1 is SGHVS and CDR2 is FNYEAQ in the germline V gene. V lost 7 bases, J lost 0 bases, and 12 bases lay in between. The CDR3 extends over 15 amino acids.

This clone was seen just once. The CDR3 nucleotides read TGTGCCAGCAGCCTGATGGGACAGGTCCGGGAGACCCAGTACTTC. The encoded protein is CASSLMGQVRETQYF. This sequence joins TRBV5-4 and TRBJ2-5; 8 bases are a match to TRBD1. Germline assignment: CDR1 SGHNT and CDR2 YYREEE (reference sequence). The length of the CDR3 is 15 residues. V was pared by 4 bases and J by 5 bases, with 10 bases of the junction left unmatched.

This sequence joins TRBV18 and TRBJ2-1, with 7 positions matching TRBD2. The CDR3 runs to 17 residues. The junction had 5 bases not matched to a gene; V was cut back by 0 bases and J by 0 bases. Germline V gives CDR1 KGHSH, CDR2 LQKENI. The chain's CDR3 is CASSPPGRVSSYNEQFF. Here the CDR3 DNA reads TGTGCCAGCTCACCACCAGGGAGGGTTAGCTCCTACAATGAGCAGTTCTTC.

The CDR3: CASSSGGARVEETQYF. The CDR3 nucleotides read TGCGCCAGCAGCAGCGGGGGGGCCCGGGTGGAAGAGACCCAGTACTTC. The V gene is TRBV5-1, the J gene TRBJ2-5, with 10 bases that match TRBD2. CDR3 size: 16 residues. The V segment lost 4 bases and the J segment 3 bases; nucleotides outside the gene matches: 9. Germline CDR1 and CDR2: SGHRS and YFSETQ. Complete variable domain (other parts from reference TRBV5-1 and TRBJ2-5): KAGVTQTPRYLIKTRGQQVTLSCSPISGHRSVSWYQQTPGQGLQFLFEYFSETQRNKGNFPGRFSGRQFSNSRSEMNVSTLELGDSALYLCASSSGGARVEETQYFGPGTRLLVL.

The J gene is TRBJ2-5, the V gene TRBV6-5; 9 bases line up with TRBD2. V was pared by 0 bases and J by 2 bases, with 4 bases of the junction left unmatched. CDR3 length equals 16 residues. Germline CDR1 reads MNHEY; CDR2 reads SVGAGI. CDR3 protein: CASSYSLSGGQETQYF. The CDR3 DNA follows: TGTGCCAGCAGTTACTCACTAAGCGGGGGGCAAGAGACCCAGTACTTC.

DNA of the CDR3: TGTGCCAGCAGTCAGGGGAATGCGCACACTGAAGCTTTCTTT. Translating it yields CASSQGNAHTEAFF. The rearrangement uses TRBV27 and TRBJ1-1, with D possibly matching TRBD1 (6 bases). Trimming pared 5 bases from V and 3 bases from J, leaving 13 bases between. The CDR3 loop spans 14 amino acids. Germline values: CDR1 MNHEY, CDR2 SMNVEV (reference sequence).